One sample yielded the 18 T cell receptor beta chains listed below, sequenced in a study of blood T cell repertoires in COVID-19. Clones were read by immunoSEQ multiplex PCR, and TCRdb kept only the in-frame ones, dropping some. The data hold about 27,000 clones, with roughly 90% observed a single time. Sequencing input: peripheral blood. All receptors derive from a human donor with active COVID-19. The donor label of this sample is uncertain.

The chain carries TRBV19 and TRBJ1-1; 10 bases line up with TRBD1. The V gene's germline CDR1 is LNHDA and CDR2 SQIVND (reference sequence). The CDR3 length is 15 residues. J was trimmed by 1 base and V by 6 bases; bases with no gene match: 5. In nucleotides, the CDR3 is TGTGCCAGTAGGCGGACAGGGGGGGGGAACACTGAAGCTTTCTTT. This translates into CASRRTGGGNTEAFF.

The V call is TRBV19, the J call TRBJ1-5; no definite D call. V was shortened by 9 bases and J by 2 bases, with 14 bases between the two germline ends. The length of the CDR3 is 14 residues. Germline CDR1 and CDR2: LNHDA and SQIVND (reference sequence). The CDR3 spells CASRDLIGNQPQHF. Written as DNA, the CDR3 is TGTGCCAGCCGGGATCTAATCGGCAATCAGCCCCAGCATTTT.

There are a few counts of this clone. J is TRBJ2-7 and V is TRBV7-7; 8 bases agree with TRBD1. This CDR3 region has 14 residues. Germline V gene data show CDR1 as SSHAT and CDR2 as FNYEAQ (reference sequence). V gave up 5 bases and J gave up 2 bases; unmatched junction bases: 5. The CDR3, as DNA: TGTGCCAGCAGCCCATCGACAGGGGCCTACGAGCAGTACTTC. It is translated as CASSPSTGAYEQYF.

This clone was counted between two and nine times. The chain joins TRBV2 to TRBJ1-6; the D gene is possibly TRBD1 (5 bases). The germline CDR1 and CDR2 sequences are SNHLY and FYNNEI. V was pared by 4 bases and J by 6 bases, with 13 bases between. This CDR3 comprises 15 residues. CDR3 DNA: TGTGCCAGCAGTGTGGGGGGGAACCTTAATTCACCCCTCCACTTT. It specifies CASSVGGNLNSPLHF.

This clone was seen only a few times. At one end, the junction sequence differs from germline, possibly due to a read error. The CDR3 sequence is CASSLGQGASYEQYF. The CDR3, as DNA: TGTGCCAGCAGCCTAGGACAGGGGGCTTCCTACGAGCAGTACTTC. The genes are TRBV13 and TRBJ2-7; 11 bases align to TRBD1. CDR1 is PRHDT, CDR2 FYEKMQ, per germline (reference sequence). This CDR3 has 15 amino acids.

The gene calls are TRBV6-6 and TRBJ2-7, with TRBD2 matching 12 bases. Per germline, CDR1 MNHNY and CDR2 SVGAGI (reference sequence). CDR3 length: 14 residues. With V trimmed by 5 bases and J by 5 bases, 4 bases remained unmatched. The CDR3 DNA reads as TGTGCCAGCAGTAGACTAGCGGGAGACGACGAGCAGTACTTC. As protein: CASSRLAGDDEQYF.

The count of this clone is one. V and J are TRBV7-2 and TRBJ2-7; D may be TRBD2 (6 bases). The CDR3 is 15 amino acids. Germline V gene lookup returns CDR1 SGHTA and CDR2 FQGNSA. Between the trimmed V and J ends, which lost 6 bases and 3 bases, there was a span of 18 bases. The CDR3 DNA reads TGTGCCAGCAGGGAGGGAGTCGGGAGTGGCTACGAGCAGTACTTC. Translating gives CASREGVGSGYEQYF.

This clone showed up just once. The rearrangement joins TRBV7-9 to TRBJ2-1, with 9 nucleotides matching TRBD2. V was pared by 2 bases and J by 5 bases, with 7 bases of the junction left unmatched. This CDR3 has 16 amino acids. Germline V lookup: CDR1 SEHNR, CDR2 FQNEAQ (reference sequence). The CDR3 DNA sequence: TGTGCCAGCAGCTTACGCTTAGCGGGAGAAAACAATGAGCAGTTCTTC. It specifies CASSLRLAGENNEQFF. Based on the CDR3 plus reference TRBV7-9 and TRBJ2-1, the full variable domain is DTGVSQNPRHKITKRGQNVTFRCDPISEHNRLYWYRQTLGQGPEFLTYFQNEAQLEKSRLLSDRFSAERPKGSFSTLEIQRTEQGDSAMYLCASSLRLAGENNEQFFGPGTRLTVL.

CDR3 bases: TGTGCCAGCAGCTCTACGGGGGGCGAGCAGTACTTC. Amino acids: CASSSTGGEQYF. The chain is built from TRBV7-3 and TRBJ2-7; 7 bases are shared with TRBD2. Germline-derived CDR1 and CDR2 are SGHTA and FQGTGA. The CDR3 spans 12 residues. V lost 4 bases, J lost 6 bases, and 3 bases stayed unmatched.

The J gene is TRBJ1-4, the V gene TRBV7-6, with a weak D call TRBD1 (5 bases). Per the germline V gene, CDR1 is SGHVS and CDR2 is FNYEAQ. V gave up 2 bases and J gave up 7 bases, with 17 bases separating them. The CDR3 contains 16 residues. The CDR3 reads CASSLTAQGRGEKLFF. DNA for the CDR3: TGTGCCAGCAGCTTAACGGCTCAGGGTAGGGGTGAAAAACTGTTTTTT.

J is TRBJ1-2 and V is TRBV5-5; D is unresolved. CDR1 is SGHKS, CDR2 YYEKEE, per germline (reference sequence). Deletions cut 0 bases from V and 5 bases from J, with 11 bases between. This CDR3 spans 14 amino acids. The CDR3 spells CASSLDTGRYGYTF. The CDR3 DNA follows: TGTGCCAGCAGCTTGGATACGGGGAGGTATGGCTACACCTTC.

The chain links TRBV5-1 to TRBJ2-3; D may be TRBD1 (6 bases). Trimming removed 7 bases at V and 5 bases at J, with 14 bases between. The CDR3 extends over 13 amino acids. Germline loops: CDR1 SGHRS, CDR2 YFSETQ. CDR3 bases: TGCGCCAGCGGCCTCAGGGGTGAAGATACGCAGTATTTT. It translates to CASGLRGEDTQYF.

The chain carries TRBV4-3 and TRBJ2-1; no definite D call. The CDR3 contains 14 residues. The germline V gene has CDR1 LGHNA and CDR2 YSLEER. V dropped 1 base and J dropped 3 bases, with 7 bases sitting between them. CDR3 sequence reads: CASSQVTGYNEQFF. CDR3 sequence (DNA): TGCGCCAGCAGCCAAGTCACGGGCTACAATGAGCAGTTCTTC.

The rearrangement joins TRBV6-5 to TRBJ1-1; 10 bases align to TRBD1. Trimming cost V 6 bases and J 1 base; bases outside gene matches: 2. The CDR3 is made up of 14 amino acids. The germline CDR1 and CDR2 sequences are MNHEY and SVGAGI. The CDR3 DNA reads TGTGCCAGCAGATGGGACAGGGGGAACACTGAAGCTTTCTTT. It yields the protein CASRWDRGNTEAFF.

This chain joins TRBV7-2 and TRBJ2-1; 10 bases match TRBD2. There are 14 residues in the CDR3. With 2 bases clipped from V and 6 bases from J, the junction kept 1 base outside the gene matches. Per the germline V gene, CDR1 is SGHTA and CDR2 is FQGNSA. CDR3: CASSLQRGGNEQFF. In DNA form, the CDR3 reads TGTGCCAGCAGCTTACAGCGGGGGGGCAATGAGCAGTTCTTC.

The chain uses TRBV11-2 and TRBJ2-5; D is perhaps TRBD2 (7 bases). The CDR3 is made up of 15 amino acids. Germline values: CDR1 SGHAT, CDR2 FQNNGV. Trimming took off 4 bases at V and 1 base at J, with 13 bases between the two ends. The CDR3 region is CASSSVRGRQETQYF. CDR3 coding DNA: TGTGCCAGCAGCTCGGTGCGGGGGCGCCAAGAGACCCAGTACTTC.

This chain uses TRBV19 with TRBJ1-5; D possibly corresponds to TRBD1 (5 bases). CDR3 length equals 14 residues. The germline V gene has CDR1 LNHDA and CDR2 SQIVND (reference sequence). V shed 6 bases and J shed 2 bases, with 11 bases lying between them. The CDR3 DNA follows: TGTGCCAGTAGACGCCGGGGGGGCAATCAGCCCCAGCATTTT. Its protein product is CASRRRGGNQPQHF.

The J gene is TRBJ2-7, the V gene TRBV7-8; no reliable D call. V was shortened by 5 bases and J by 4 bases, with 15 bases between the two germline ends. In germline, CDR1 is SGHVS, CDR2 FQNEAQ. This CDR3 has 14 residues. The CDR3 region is CASSLGTGSYEQYF. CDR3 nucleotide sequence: TGTGCCAGCAGCCTCGGTACGGGTTCATACGAGCAGTACTTC.